This T cell receptor (beta chain) was documented in a study of T cells in Graves' hyperthyroidism and ophthalmopathy. Overall study results and limits: Most expanded thyroid clonotypes above 0.001 recurred in blood.

Patients between 18 and 65 years old had hyperthyroidism, newly diagnosed and lasting under 2 months. A roughly 9.3 ml volume of fresh peripheral blood provided the PBMCs. Amplification of TCR beta CDR3 regions was performed using RNA transcripts as template. An initial round of RT-PCR targeting the TCR CDR3 relied on the HTBI primer set. Using its own MiXCR run on the multiplex PCR reads, TCRdb lists one record per CDR3 protein. The sample lists 600,000 to 800,000 distinct CDR3 sequences, approximately 40% seen once, with roughly 30% in the top ten. For this clonotype: Antigen specificity is unknown.

This CDR3 has 14 amino acids. After removal of 4 bases from V and 7 bases from J, the junction contained 6 bases not matched to a gene. CDR1 and CDR2 (germline): ENHRY, SYGVKD. Sequencing was performed on blood. This chain links TRBV10-3 with TRBJ1-3; 8 nucleotides match TRBD1. The receptor's source is a woman aged 40 to 50 with Graves' hyperthyroidism. DNA for the CDR3: TGTGCCATCAGTGGCCAGGGGGCTCTGAACACCATATATTTT. It encodes CAISGQGALNTIYF.